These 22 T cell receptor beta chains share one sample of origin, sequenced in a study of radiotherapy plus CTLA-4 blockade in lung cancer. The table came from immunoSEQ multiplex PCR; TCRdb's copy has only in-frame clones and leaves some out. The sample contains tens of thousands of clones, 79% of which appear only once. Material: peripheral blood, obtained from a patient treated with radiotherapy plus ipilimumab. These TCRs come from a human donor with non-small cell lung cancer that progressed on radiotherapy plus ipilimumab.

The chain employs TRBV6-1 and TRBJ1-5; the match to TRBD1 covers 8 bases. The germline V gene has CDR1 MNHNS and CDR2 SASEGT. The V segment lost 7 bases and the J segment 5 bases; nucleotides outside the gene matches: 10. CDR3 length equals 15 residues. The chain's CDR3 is CASTRDRPHDQPQHF. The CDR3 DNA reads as TGTGCCAGCACTAGGGACAGGCCGCACGATCAGCCCCAGCATTTT.

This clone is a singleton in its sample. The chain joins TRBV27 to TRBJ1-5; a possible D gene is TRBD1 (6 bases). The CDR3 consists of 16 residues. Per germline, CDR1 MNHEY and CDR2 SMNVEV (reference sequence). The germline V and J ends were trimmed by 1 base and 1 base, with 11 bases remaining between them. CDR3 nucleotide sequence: TGTGCCAGCAGTTTATTTTTCAGGGGAAGCAATCAGCCCCAGCATTTT. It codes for CASSLFFRGSNQPQHF.

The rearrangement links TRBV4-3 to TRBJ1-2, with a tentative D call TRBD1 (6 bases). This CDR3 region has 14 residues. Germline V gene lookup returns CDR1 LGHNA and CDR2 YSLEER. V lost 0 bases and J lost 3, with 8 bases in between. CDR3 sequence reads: CASSQETGYYGYTF. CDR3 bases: TGCGCCAGCAGCCAAGAAACAGGGTACTATGGCTACACCTTC.

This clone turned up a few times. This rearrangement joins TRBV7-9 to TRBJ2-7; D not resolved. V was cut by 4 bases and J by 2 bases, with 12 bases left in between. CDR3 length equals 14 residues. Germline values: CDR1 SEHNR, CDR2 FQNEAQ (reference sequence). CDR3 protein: CASSSPYVTYEQYF. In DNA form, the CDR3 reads TGTGCCAGCAGCTCCCCCTATGTTACCTACGAGCAGTACTTC.

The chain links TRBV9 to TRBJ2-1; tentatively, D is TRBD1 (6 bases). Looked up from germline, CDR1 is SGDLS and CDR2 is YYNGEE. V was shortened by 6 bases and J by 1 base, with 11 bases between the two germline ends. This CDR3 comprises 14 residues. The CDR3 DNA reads TGTGCCAGCAACTTGAGGGGGTCCTACAATGAGCAGTTCTTC. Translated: CASNLRGSYNEQFF.

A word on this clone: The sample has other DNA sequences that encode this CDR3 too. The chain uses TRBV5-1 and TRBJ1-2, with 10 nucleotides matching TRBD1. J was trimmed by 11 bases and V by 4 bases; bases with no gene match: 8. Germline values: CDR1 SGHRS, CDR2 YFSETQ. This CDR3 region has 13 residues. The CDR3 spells CASSVGQGGGYTF. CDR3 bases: TGCGCCAGCAGCGTTGGACAGGGGGGGGGTTACACCTTC.

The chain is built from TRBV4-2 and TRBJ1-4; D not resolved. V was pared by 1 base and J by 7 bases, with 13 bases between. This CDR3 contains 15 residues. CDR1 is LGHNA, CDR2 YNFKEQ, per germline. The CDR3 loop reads CASSQVHQRSEKLFF. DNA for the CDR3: TGTGCCAGCAGCCAAGTCCACCAACGGAGTGAAAAACTGTTTTTT.

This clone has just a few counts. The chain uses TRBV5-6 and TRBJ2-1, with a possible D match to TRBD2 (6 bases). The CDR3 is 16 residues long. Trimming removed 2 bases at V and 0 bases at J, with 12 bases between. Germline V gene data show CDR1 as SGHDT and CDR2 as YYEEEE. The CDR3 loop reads CASSFSLASSYNEQFF. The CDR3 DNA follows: TGTGCCAGCAGCTTTTCCCTAGCGAGCTCCTACAATGAGCAGTTCTTC.

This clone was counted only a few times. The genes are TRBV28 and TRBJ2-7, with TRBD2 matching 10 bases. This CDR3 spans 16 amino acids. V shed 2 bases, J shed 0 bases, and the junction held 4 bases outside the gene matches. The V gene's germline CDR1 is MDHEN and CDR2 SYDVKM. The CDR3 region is CASSLGSGGSSYEQYF. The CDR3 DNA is TGTGCCAGCAGTTTAGGTAGCGGGGGGAGCTCCTACGAGCAGTACTTC.

The CDR3 sequence: CASSVGPGTDTQYF. CDR3 DNA sequence: TGTGCCAGCAGTGTGGGCCCTGGGACAGATACGCAGTATTTT. The V call is TRBV2, the J call TRBJ2-3, with unresolved D. V was pared by 4 bases and J by 3 bases, with 11 bases between. The CDR3 runs to 14 residues. Germline CDR1 reads SNHLY; CDR2 reads FYNNEI. Filled out from reference TRBV2 and TRBJ2-3, the complete variable domain reads EPEVTQTPSHQVTQMGQEVILRCVPISNHLYFYWYRQILGQKVEFLVSFYNNEISEKSEIFDDQFSVERPDGSNFTLKIRSTKLEDSAMYFCASSVGPGTDTQYFGPGTRLTVL.

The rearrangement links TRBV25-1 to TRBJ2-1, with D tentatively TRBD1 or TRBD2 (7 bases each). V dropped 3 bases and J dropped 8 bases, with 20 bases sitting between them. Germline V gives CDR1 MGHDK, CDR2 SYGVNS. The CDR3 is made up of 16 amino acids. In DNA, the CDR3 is TGTGCCAGCAGTGATACCGAGACAGGGAGGGGTGATGAGCAGTTCTTC. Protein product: CASSDTETGRGDEQFF.

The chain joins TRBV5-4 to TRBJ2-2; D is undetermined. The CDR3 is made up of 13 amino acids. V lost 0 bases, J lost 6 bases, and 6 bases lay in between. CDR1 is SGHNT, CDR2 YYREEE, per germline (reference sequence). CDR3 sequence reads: CASSLARAGELFF. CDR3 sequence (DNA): TGTGCCAGCAGCTTGGCTAGGGCCGGGGAGCTGTTTTTT. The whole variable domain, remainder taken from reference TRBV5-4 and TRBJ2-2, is ETGVTQSPTHLIKTRGQQVTLRCSSQSGHNTVSWYQQALGQGPQFIFQYYREEENGRGNFPPRFSGLQFPNYSSELNVNALELDDSALYLCASSLARAGELFFGEGSRLTVL.

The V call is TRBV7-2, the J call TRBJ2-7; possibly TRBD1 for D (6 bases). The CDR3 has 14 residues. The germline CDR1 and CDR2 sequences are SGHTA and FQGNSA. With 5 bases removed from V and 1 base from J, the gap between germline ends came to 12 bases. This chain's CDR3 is CASSTPTGSYEQYF. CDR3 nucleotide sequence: TGTGCCAGCAGCACACCGACAGGTTCCTACGAGCAGTACTTC.

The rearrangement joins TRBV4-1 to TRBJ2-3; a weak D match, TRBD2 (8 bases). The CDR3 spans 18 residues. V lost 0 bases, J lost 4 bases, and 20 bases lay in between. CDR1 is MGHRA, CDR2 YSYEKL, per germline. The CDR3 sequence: CASSQDQAGGDRADTQYF. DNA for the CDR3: TGCGCCAGCAGCCAAGATCAGGCGGGGGGCGACAGGGCAGATACGCAGTATTTT.

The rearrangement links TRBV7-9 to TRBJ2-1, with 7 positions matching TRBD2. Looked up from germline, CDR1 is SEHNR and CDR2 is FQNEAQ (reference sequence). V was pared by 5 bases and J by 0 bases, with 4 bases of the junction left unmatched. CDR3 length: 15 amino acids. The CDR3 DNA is TGTGCCAGCAGCGTCGGGGGGAGCTCCTACAATGAGCAGTTCTTC. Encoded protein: CASSVGGSSYNEQFF.

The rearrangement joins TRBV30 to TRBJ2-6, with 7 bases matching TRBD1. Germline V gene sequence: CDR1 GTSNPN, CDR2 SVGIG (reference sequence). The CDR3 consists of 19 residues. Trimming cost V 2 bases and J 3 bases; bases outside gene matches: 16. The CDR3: CAWSLYTGAAGFGANVLTF. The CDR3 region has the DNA TGTGCCTGGAGTCTATACACAGGGGCTGCAGGCTTTGGGGCCAACGTCCTGACTTTC.

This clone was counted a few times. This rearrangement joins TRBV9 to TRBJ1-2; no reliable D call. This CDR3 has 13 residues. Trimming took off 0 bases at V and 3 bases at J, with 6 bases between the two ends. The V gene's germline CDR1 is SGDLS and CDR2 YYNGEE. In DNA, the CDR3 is TGTGCCAGCAGCGTAGGTGGTGACTATGGCTACACCTTC. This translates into CASSVGGDYGYTF.

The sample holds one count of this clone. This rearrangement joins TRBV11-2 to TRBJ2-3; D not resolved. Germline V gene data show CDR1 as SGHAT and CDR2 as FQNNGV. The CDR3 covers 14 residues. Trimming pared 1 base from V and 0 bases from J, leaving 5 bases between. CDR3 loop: CASSLGYSTDTQYF. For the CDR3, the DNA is TGTGCCAGCAGCTTAGGGTACAGCACAGATACGCAGTATTTT.

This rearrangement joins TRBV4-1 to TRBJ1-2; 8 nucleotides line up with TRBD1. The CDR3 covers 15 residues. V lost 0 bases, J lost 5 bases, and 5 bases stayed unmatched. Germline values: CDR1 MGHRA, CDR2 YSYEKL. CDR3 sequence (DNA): TGCGCCAGCAGCCAAGATCGCCAGGGGGCTTATGGCTACACCTTC. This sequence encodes CASSQDRQGAYGYTF.

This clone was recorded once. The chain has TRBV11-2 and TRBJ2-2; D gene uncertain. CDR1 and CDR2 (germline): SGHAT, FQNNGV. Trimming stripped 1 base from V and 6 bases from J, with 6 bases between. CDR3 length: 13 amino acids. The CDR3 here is CASSLAPAGELFF. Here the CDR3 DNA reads TGTGCCAGCAGCTTAGCCCCAGCCGGGGAGCTGTTTTTT.

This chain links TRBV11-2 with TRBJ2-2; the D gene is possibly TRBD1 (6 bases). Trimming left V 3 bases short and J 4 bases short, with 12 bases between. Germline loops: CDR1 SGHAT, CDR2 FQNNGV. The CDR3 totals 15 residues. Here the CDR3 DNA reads TGTGCCAGCAGCTTCAGGGGAAAGGTCACCGGGGAGCTGTTTTTT. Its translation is CASSFRGKVTGELFF. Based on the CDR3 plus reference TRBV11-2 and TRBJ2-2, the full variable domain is EAGVAQSPRYKIIEKRQSVAFWCNPISGHATLYWYQQILGQGPKLLIQFQNNGVVDDSQLPKDRFSAERLKGVDSTLKIQPAKLEDSAVYLCASSFRGKVTGELFFGEGSRLTVL.

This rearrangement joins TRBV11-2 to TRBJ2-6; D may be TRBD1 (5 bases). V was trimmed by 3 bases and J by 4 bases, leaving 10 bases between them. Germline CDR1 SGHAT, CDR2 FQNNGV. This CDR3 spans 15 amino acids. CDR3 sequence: CASSFDSLGANVLTF. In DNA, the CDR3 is TGTGCCAGCAGCTTTGACAGTCTGGGGGCCAACGTCCTGACTTTC.